Shown below are 30 T cell receptor beta chains from a single sample sequenced in a study of technical replicates of blood from four donors. TCRdb's copy holds only in-frame clones and misses some; the assay was immunoSEQ multiplex PCR. Of tens of thousands of clones listed, approximately 84% are singletons. Material: PBMCs. These receptors were obtained from a human donor in good health. Some clones in this sample may be carry-over from other donors' samples.

The chain has TRBV5-6 and TRBJ2-3; maybe TRBD2 (6 bases). From germline, CDR1 is SGHDT and CDR2 YYEEEE. The V gene lost 5 bases and the J gene lost 0 bases, with 13 bases spanning the gap. The CDR3 runs 15 residues. The CDR3 spells CASRPASASTDTQYF. Written as DNA, the CDR3 is TGTGCCAGCAGACCAGCTAGCGCAAGCACAGATACGCAGTATTTT.

The chain combines TRBV7-9 with TRBJ2-1; 10 bases align to TRBD1. V trimming: 4 bases; J trimming: 9 bases; junction bases outside the gene matches: 12. The germline CDR1 and CDR2 sequences are SEHNR and FQNEAQ (reference sequence). This CDR3 comprises 16 residues. The CDR3 nucleotides are TGTGCCAGCAGCTCCTGGCGGGACAGGGGAGGAGGTGAGCAGTTCTTC. This sequence encodes CASSSWRDRGGGEQFF.

The chain carries TRBV6-1 and TRBJ1-1; D is ambiguous. CDR3 length: 14 residues. Trimming stripped 6 bases from V and 4 bases from J, with 15 bases between. The germline CDR1 and CDR2 sequences are MNHNS and SASEGT. The CDR3 nucleotides read TGTGCCAGCAGCCCTCTATGGTCGAGCACTGAAGCTTTCTTT. It encodes CASSPLWSSTEAFF.

The chain couples TRBV2 to TRBJ1-3; D is perhaps TRBD1 (5 bases). The CDR3 has 13 amino acids. Germline-derived CDR1 and CDR2 are SNHLY and FYNNEI. V shed 8 bases and J shed 0 bases, with 8 bases lying between them. This CDR3 is CASRDFSGNTIYF. DNA for the CDR3: TGTGCCAGCCGGGACTTCTCTGGAAACACCATATATTTT.

The rearrangement links TRBV11-2 to TRBJ2-3; D possibly corresponds to TRBD1 (7 bases). Germline assignment: CDR1 SGHAT and CDR2 FQNNGV. The CDR3 is 13 residues long. Trimming pared 5 bases from V and 7 bases from J, leaving 13 bases between. The CDR3 sequence is CASSPDRDYTQYF. Here the CDR3 DNA reads TGTGCCAGCAGCCCCGACAGGGACTATACGCAGTATTTT. Combining the CDR3 with reference TRBV11-2 and TRBJ2-3 gives the whole variable domain EAGVAQSPRYKIIEKRQSVAFWCNPISGHATLYWYQQILGQGPKLLIQFQNNGVVDDSQLPKDRFSAERLKGVDSTLKIQPAKLEDSAVYLCASSPDRDYTQYFGPGTRLTVL.

The chain carries TRBV4-2 and TRBJ2-7; 7 bases are a match to TRBD2. After removal of 5 bases from V and 2 bases from J, the junction contained 3 bases not matched to a gene. Germline V gene data show CDR1 as LGHNA and CDR2 as YNFKEQ. The CDR3 length is 13 residues. The DNA of the CDR3 is TGTGCCAGCAGCGGCGGGAGTACCTACGAGCAGTACTTC. It translates to CASSGGSTYEQYF.

The chain carries TRBV5-1 and TRBJ2-7, with a tentative D call TRBD2 (5 bases). V was trimmed by 4 bases and J by 2 bases, leaving 7 bases between them. This CDR3 has 12 amino acids. From germline, CDR1 is SGHRS and CDR2 YFSETQ. The CDR3 sequence: CASSPGTYEQYF. The DNA for the CDR3 is TGCGCCAGCAGCCCGGGGACCTACGAGCAGTACTTC.

The rearrangement links TRBV9 to TRBJ1-4, with 9 positions matching TRBD1. V dropped 2 bases and J dropped 7; count of bases not matched to a gene: 6. This CDR3 has 15 residues. Per germline, CDR1 SGDLS and CDR2 YYNGEE. The CDR3 region has the DNA TGTGCCAGCAGCGTCAACACAGGGGGCTTTGAAAAACTGTTTTTT. Translating gives CASSVNTGGFEKLFF.

The rearrangement links TRBV4-3 to TRBJ2-1; 14 bases agree with TRBD2. This CDR3 comprises 17 residues. CDR1 and CDR2 (germline): LGHNA, YSLEER. V lost 4 bases and J lost 8; bases outside the gene matches: 10. The CDR3 is CASSRSQETSGRDEQFF. CDR3 bases: TGCGCCAGCAGCCGCTCTCAGGAGACTAGCGGGAGGGATGAGCAGTTCTTC.

This chain links TRBV4-2 with TRBJ2-7, with D tentatively TRBD2 (5 bases). Germline V gene sequence: CDR1 LGHNA, CDR2 YNFKEQ. The CDR3 loop spans 15 amino acids. The V end lost 4 bases, the J end lost 2 bases, and 15 bases lay between the germline ends. CDR3 sequence: CASSPEGSEAYEQYF. Written as DNA, the CDR3 is TGTGCCAGCAGCCCTGAGGGTAGCGAGGCCTACGAGCAGTACTTC.

The chain joins TRBV30 to TRBJ1-2; 8 nucleotides agree with TRBD1. The junction had 6 bases not matched to a gene; V was cut back by 5 bases and J by 4 bases. Germline values: CDR1 GTSNPN, CDR2 SVGIG (reference sequence). This CDR3 contains 13 residues. CDR3 in amino acids: CAWGQGWTYGYTF. CDR3 sequence (DNA): TGTGCCTGGGGACAGGGTTGGACCTATGGCTACACCTTC.

The genes are TRBV19 and TRBJ1-2, with TRBD1 identical over 8 bases. V shed 7 bases and J 7 bases; nucleotides not matched to a gene: 17. The CDR3 is 16 residues long. CDR1 and CDR2 from the germline V gene are LNHDA and SQIVND (reference sequence). The CDR3 DNA reads as TGTGCCAGTACTTTTCTTGACAGGGGTGGTTTAGTTGGCTACACCTTC. Translation gives CASTFLDRGGLVGYTF.

This clone has just one count. The genes are TRBV4-1 and TRBJ2-3; the match to TRBD1 covers 8 bases. The CDR3 is 17 residues long. V trimming: 0 bases; J trimming: 3 bases; junction bases outside the gene matches: 8. CDR1 is MGHRA, CDR2 YSYEKL, per germline. The CDR3 here is CASSQDRGRIPTDTQYF. As DNA, the CDR3 is TGCGCCAGCAGCCAAGACAGGGGGCGGATCCCGACAGATACGCAGTATTTT.

This chain links TRBV5-6 with TRBJ1-6, with D possibly matching TRBD1 (6 bases). This CDR3 has 15 amino acids. The V gene's germline CDR1 is SGHDT and CDR2 YYEEEE. V was trimmed by 0 bases and J by 7 bases, leaving 11 bases between them. The CDR3 nucleotides are TGTGCCAGCAGCTTGGACTCGGGGGGCAATTCACCCCTCCACTTT. Translation: CASSLDSGGNSPLHF.

The chain joins TRBV10-3 to TRBJ2-4; possible D gene TRBD1, 6 bases. V dropped 5 bases and J dropped 3 bases, with 11 bases sitting between them. Germline V gene sequence: CDR1 ENHRY, CDR2 SYGVKD. The CDR3 has 14 residues. The CDR3 nucleotides read TGTGCCATCAGTCCCCCGACAGGCAAAAACATTCAGTACTTC. Protein: CAISPPTGKNIQYF.

V gene TRBV27 combines with J gene TRBJ2-7, with 8 bases fitting TRBD2. The CDR3 loop spans 17 amino acids. V shed 4 bases and J 1 base; nucleotides not matched to a gene: 12. Looked up from germline, CDR1 is MNHEY and CDR2 is SMNVEV (reference sequence). This CDR3 is CASSYHGGAGGSYEQYF. DNA for the CDR3: TGTGCCAGCAGTTACCACGGGGGGGCGGGAGGTTCCTACGAGCAGTACTTC.

This chain connects TRBV19 to TRBJ2-1; tentatively, D is TRBD2 (5 bases). Germline V lookup: CDR1 LNHDA, CDR2 SQIVND (reference sequence). The CDR3 covers 14 residues. V gave up 4 bases and J gave up 9 bases, with 16 bases separating them. The CDR3 loop reads CASSTQYSGTEQFF. The CDR3 DNA sequence: TGTGCCAGTAGTACCCAATACAGCGGCACTGAGCAGTTCTTC.

V usage is TRBV4-1 and J usage is TRBJ1-2; D may be TRBD1 (5 bases). The germline V gene has CDR1 MGHRA and CDR2 YSYEKL. The CDR3 runs 14 residues. V was shortened by 1 base and J by 6 bases, with 12 bases between the two germline ends. CDR3 sequence: CASSQVRVGDGYTF. In DNA form, the CDR3 reads TGCGCCAGCAGCCAAGTCAGGGTGGGCGATGGCTACACCTTC.

V is TRBV7-9 and J is TRBJ1-4, with TRBD1 matching over 7 bases. In germline, CDR1 is SEHNR, CDR2 FQNEAQ (reference sequence). V was pared by 5 bases and J by 4 bases, with 4 bases of the junction left unmatched. The CDR3 sequence is 14 residues long. The CDR3 DNA follows: TGTGCCAGCAGCACCGGGACAGATAATGAAAAACTGTTTTTT. Translating gives CASSTGTDNEKLFF.

This chain connects TRBV18 to TRBJ2-5; D not certain. Germline V gives CDR1 KGHSH, CDR2 LQKENI. CDR3 length equals 13 residues. V was cut by 3 bases and J by 4 bases, with 9 bases left in between. The CDR3 protein is CASSPSQIETQYF. The DNA for the CDR3 is TGTGCCAGCTCACCGTCACAGATAGAGACCCAGTACTTC.

This clone has more than one count but fewer than ten. V usage is TRBV6-5 and J usage is TRBJ1-1; maybe TRBD1 (6 bases). The length of the CDR3 is 13 residues. Germline V CDR1 and CDR2: MNHEY, SVGAGI. Trimming removed 4 bases from V and 10 bases from J, with 16 bases in between. The CDR3 is CASSSGGADRAFF. CDR3 in DNA: TGTGCCAGCAGTTCGGGGGGCGCTGACCGAGCTTTCTTT.

The chain has TRBV20-1 and TRBJ2-5; no reliable D call. The CDR3 contains 11 residues. Deletions cut 5 bases from V and 3 bases from J, with 7 bases between. Germline lookup yields CDR1 DFQATT and CDR2 SNEGSKA (reference sequence). The CDR3 protein is CSAFSEETQYF. CDR3 DNA sequence: TGCAGTGCTTTCTCGGAAGAGACCCAGTACTTC.

This chain joins TRBV2 and TRBJ2-1; TRBD1 might be the D (6 bases). The CDR3 covers 14 residues. Trimming cost V 10 bases and J 12 bases, with 25 bases left between them. Germline CDR1 and CDR2: SNHLY and FYNNEI. This CDR3 reads CAILEGQGGMGQFF. In DNA form, the CDR3 reads TGTGCCATCCTGGAAGGACAAGGGGGTATGGGGCAGTTCTTC.

This chain joins TRBV7-9 and TRBJ1-2, with D perhaps matching TRBD1 (6 bases). The V and J ends lost 1 base and 2 bases respectively, with 8 bases between them. CDR1 SEHNR and CDR2 FQNEAQ come from the germline V gene (reference sequence). This CDR3 spans 14 amino acids. In DNA form, the CDR3 reads TGTGCCAGCAGCTTAGATCAGGGGAACTATGGCTACACCTTC. This codes for CASSLDQGNYGYTF.

Only a few counts were recorded for this clone. J is TRBJ1-2 and V is TRBV15, with 8 bases fitting TRBD1. Germline-derived CDR1 and CDR2 are LNHNV and YYDKDF (reference sequence). With V trimmed by 5 bases and J by 8 bases, 13 bases remained unmatched. The CDR3 loop spans 15 amino acids. The CDR3 DNA follows: TGTGCCACCAGCTTCGCCAGGGGGCAGACGGAAGGCTACACCTTC. Protein sequence: CATSFARGQTEGYTF.

V gene TRBV27 combines with J gene TRBJ2-7; TRBD2 matches at 11 bases. Trimming at V came to 1 base and at J to 3 bases, leaving 8 bases not matched to a gene. The CDR3 is made up of 17 amino acids. Germline V gene data show CDR1 as MNHEY and CDR2 as SMNVEV (reference sequence). The CDR3 nucleotides read TGTGCCAGCAGTTTATATTCTAGCGGGGGGTTATACTACGAGCAGTACTTC. Translated: CASSLYSSGGLYYEQYF.

This clone was counted once. The genes are TRBV5-1 and TRBJ2-5, with 11 nucleotides matching TRBD1. Germline CDR1 is SGHRS and CDR2 is YFSETQ. The CDR3 is 16 amino acids. The J segment lost 4 bases and the V segment lost 0 bases, leaving 5 bases of the junction unmatched. In nucleotides, the CDR3 is TGCGCCAGCAGCTTGGGGACAGGGGGCGTGGGAGAGACCCAGTACTTC. Residues: CASSLGTGGVGETQYF.

The chain joins TRBV7-2 to TRBJ2-1; 11 bases agree with TRBD2. The CDR3 is 17 residues long. After removal of 3 bases from V and 12 bases from J, the junction contained 16 bases not matched to a gene. Germline CDR1 reads SGHTA; CDR2 reads FQGNSA. DNA for the CDR3: TGTGCCAGCAGCTTCCTAACGTGGACTAGCGGGCCGTGGGGGCAGTTCTTC. Translating gives CASSFLTWTSGPWGQFF.

This clone was found a few times. This chain joins TRBV4-2 and TRBJ2-5; tentatively, D is TRBD2 (6 bases). The CDR3 is made up of 13 amino acids. Trimming left V 3 bases short and J 5 bases short, with 10 bases between. Germline lookup yields CDR1 LGHNA and CDR2 YNFKEQ. DNA of the CDR3: TGTGCCAGCAGCCAGGGAGGACGGGAGACCCAGTACTTC. It yields the protein CASSQGGRETQYF.

The chain has TRBV4-2 and TRBJ2-2; 7 bases match TRBD2. The V gene's germline CDR1 is LGHNA and CDR2 YNFKEQ. V trimming: 1 base; J trimming: 2 bases; junction bases outside the gene matches: 7. The CDR3 totals 17 residues. The DNA for the CDR3 is TGTGCCAGCAGCCAAGGGTTAGGACTAGGAAACACCGGGGAGCTGTTTTTT. Amino acid sequence: CASSQGLGLGNTGELFF.